The present entry profiles one T cell receptor beta chain with its context. Its specific antigen is unknown. No much larger clone is present one base from it, and per-base qualities are unavailable. The immunoSEQ Assay, a bias-controlled multiplex PCR, was used to amplify TCRbeta CDR3 regions from genomic DNA. The study's own analysis went as follows. Nucleated cell counts per sample were estimated from amplification of reference gene primers within the assay. To quantify the absolute abundance of each unique TCRbeta CDR3 rearrangement, sequence reads were collapsed and filtered. For each sample, productive Simpson clonality was calculated by taking the square root of Simpson's diversity index across productive rearrangements. The immuneACCESS repertoire file appears here via TCRdb, limited to in-frame rearrangements. These files lack a portion of the clones; in checked studies, under half of the deficit traces to unresolved V genes, and the cause of the others is not known. V and J calls and clone size are as listed in that table; D and trimming were resolved from the DNA. The sample table contains tens of thousands of clones; only one count was recorded for around 96% of them. 3.5% to 5% of the sample is held by the ten biggest clonotypes.

From the cysteine through the phenylalanine, the CDR3 covers 15 amino acids. The CDR3 DNA has 45 bases and is translated from base 1. Trimming accounts for 3 bases at V and 6 bases at J, while the number of junction bases matched to no gene is 6. CDR1 and CDR2, looked up from the germline V gene (reference sequence), are LNHDA and SQIVND. The data were taken from a study of blood T cell repertoires in COVID-19 (dated by TCRdb to about 2020). Context from the whole study: The collaborator samples originated in the United States, Italy and Spain and spanned the acute and convalescent phases of COVID-19. The prospective study material was composed of cDNA or gDNA derived from T cells, B-cell-depleted T cells, or PBMCs. Deeply sampled blood TCRbeta repertoires from subjects exposed to, actively infected with, or recovered from COVID-19 were included in the dataset. The repertoires were made available in a free public database intended to serve as a resource for research on the immune response to SARS-CoV-2. The samples were drawn from two sources: the first 160 participants of the ongoing ImmuneRACE study, and some 1,300 subjects contributed by 6 global collaborators. A de-identified subject ID, COVID-19 status, age in years and sex were almost always included in the sample metadata. Where available, HLA class I and class II types were taken from metadata supplied by the sample provider and were not determined by assay-based typing. Study-level results and caveats: How much clinical and demographic metadata was included differed by source and by participant, and the metadata was provided uncurated.

Each collaborating institution followed its own protocols to collect whole blood in K2EDTA tubes. For TCRbeta analysis, collaborators shipped samples in one of three forms: frozen whole blood, isolated PBMCs, or DNA extracted from either of those sample types. The source is a human donor with active COVID-19. The donor label of this sample is uncertain. The specimen sequenced was peripheral blood. The chain is assembled from TRBV19 and TRBJ2-3; the junction holds 10 bases that match TRBD1. The CDR3 amino acid sequence is: CASSMLGQGIDTQYF. The DNA is as follows: TGTGCCAGTAGTATGTTGGGACAGGGGATTGATACGCAGTATTTT.